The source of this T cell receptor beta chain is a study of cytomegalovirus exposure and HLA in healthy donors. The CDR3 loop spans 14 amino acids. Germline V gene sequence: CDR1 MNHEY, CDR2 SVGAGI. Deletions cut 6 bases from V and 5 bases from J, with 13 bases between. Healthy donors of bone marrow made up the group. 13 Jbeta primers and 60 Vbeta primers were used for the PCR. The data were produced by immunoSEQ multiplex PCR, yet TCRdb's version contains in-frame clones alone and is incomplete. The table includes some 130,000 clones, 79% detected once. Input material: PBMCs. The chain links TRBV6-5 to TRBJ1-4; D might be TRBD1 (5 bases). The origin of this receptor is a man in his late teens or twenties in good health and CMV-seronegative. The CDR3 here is CASRTGGGNEKLFF. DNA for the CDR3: TGTGCCAGCAGGACGGGGGGAGGGAATGAAAAACTGTTTTTT.